The sequence of this T cell receptor (beta chain) was determined in a study of blood T cell repertoires in COVID-19. Assay used: immunoSEQ multiplex PCR; TCRdb lists only in-frame clones, some missing. The table records about 97,000 clones, just over 85% of them present only once. The source is a man between 45 and 60 years old with COVID-19, enrolled during active disease. The sample consisted of peripheral blood.

CDR3 sequence (DNA): TGTGCCAGCAGTGAATCCGGGACAACTCTAGGCTACACCTTC. Amino acids: CASSESGTTLGYTF. The gene calls are TRBV25-1 and TRBJ1-2; D is perhaps TRBD1 (6 bases). Trimming removed 1 base at V and 8 bases at J, with 14 bases between. The germline gives CDR1 MGHDK, CDR2 SYGVNS. There are 14 residues in the CDR3.